The T cell receptor (beta chain) described here comes from a study of identical twins. The ends lost 1 base at V and 1 base at J; junction bases unmatched: 8. The CDR3 is made up of 17 amino acids. In germline, CDR1 is DFQATT, CDR2 SNEGSKA (reference sequence). This clonotype has a count of ten or more. TCRdb independently ran MiXCR on the 5' RACE reads; one entry per CDR3 protein. This table has around 670,000 distinct CDR3 sequences, 5.5% to 7.5% appearing once. The receptor's source is a man younger than 35 in good health. Sequenced material: naive T cells sorted from blood. The chain joins TRBV20-1 to TRBJ2-1, with 9 nucleotides matching TRBD2. CDR3 DNA sequence: TGCAGTGCTAGAGGCGGTAGCGGGAGTACGTCCTACAATGAGCAGTTCTTC. Translating gives CSARGGSGSTSYNEQFF.